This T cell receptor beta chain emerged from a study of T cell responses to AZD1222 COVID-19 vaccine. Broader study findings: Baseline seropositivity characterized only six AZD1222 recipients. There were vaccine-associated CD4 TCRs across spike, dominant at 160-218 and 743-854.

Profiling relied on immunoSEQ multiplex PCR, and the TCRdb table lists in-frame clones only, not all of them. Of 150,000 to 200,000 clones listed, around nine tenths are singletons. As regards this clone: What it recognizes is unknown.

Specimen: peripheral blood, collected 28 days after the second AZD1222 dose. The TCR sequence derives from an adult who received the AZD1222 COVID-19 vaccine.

The CDR3 is CASSQDGQGRQYF. In DNA, the CDR3 is TGCGCCAGCAGCCAAGATGGACAGGGAAGGCAGTATTTT. V and J are TRBV4-3 and TRBJ2-3, with TRBD1 matching 8 bases. From germline, CDR1 is LGHNA and CDR2 YSLEER. Trimming removed 0 bases from V and 11 bases from J; junction bases left unmatched: 4. The CDR3 contains 13 residues.